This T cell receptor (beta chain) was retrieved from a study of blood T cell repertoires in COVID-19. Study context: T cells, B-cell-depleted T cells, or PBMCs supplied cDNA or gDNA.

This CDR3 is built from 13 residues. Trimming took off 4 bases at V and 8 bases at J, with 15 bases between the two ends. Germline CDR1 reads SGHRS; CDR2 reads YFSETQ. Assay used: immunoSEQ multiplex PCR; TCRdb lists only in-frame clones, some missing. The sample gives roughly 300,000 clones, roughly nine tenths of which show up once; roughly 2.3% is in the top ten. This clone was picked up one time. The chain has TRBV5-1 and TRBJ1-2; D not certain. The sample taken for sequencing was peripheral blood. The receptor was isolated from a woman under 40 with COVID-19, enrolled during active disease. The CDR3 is CASSPRRADGYTF. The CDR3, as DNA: TGCGCCAGCAGCCCGAGGCGGGCCGACGGCTACACCTTC. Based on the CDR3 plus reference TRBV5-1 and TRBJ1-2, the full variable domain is KAGVTQTPRYLIKTRGQQVTLSCSPISGHRSVSWYQQTPGQGLQFLFEYFSETQRNKGNFPGRFSGRQFSNSRSEMNVSTLELGDSALYLCASSPRRADGYTFGSGTRLTVV.